The 7 T cell receptor beta chains reported below all come from one sample, sequenced in a study of cytotoxic CD8 clonotypes in ibrutinib-treated CLL. The repertoire was sequenced with immunoSEQ multiplex PCR; TCRdb's copy has only in-frame clones and lacks some. The table has some 130,000 clones, 80% to 90% seen once. Sequenced here: PBMCs, sampled after 24 months of ibrutinib treatment. The source is a human donor with chronic lymphocytic leukemia.

J is TRBJ1-5 and V is TRBV7-2; a possible D gene is TRBD1 (6 bases). Germline loops: CDR1 SGHTA, CDR2 FQGNSA. The V gene lost 5 bases and the J gene lost 6 bases, with 8 bases spanning the gap. CDR3 length: 12 residues. The DNA of the CDR3 is TGTGCCAGCAGCGGCAGGGGTCAGCCCCAGCATTTT. This sequence encodes CASSGRGQPQHF.

The chain couples TRBV6-1 to TRBJ1-5; D is perhaps TRBD1 (6 bases). V lost 2 bases, J lost 2 bases, and 13 bases lay in between. The CDR3 is 16 residues long. The germline V gene has CDR1 MNHNS and CDR2 SASEGT. CDR3 in DNA: TGTGCCAGCAGTGAAAAATCAGGGGTGGGCAATCAGCCCCAGCATTTT. Translated: CASSEKSGVGNQPQHF.

The chain is built from TRBV19 and TRBJ2-5, with 13 bases matching TRBD2. This CDR3 is built from 15 residues. Trimming at V came to 2 bases and at J to 4 bases, leaving 1 base not matched to a gene. Germline V CDR1 and CDR2: LNHDA, SQIVND (reference sequence). The CDR3 loop reads CASSIRTSGRETQYF. CDR3 bases: TGTGCCAGTAGTATAAGGACTAGCGGGAGAGAGACCCAGTACTTC.

The chain combines TRBV7-9 with TRBJ2-7, with D perhaps matching TRBD2 (5 bases). The V end was cut by 3 bases, the J end by 3 bases, with 9 bases between. The CDR3 has 13 residues. The germline CDR1 and CDR2 sequences are SEHNR and FQNEAQ (reference sequence). The CDR3 loop reads CASSLGSDYEQYF. DNA for the CDR3: TGTGCCAGCAGCTTGGGTAGCGACTACGAGCAGTACTTC.

The V gene is TRBV4-2, the J gene TRBJ2-3, with TRBD2 matching over 7 bases. With 0 bases clipped from V and 0 bases from J, the junction kept 12 bases outside the gene matches. The CDR3 runs to 19 residues. The germline V gene encodes CDR1 LGHNA and CDR2 YNFKEQ. The DNA of the CDR3 is TGTGCCAGCAGCCAAGATGGGTTGGGCGGGAGCCCTAGCACAGATACGCAGTATTTT. Its translation is CASSQDGLGGSPSTDTQYF.

The V gene is TRBV19, the J gene TRBJ1-5; possibly TRBD1 for D (6 bases). Germline V gene sequence: CDR1 LNHDA, CDR2 SQIVND (reference sequence). Trimming removed 4 bases from V and 8 bases from J, with 18 bases in between. The CDR3 length is 15 residues. The CDR3: CASSNHRDPRKPQHF. The DNA for the CDR3 is TGTGCCAGTAGTAATCACAGGGACCCTAGGAAGCCCCAGCATTTT.

The V gene is TRBV29-1, the J gene TRBJ2-1; no clear D gene. The CDR3 extends over 13 amino acids. Trimming cost V 2 bases and J 6 bases, with 11 bases left between them. Per germline, CDR1 SQVTM and CDR2 ANQGSEA. This CDR3 is CSVESSKGNEQFF. The CDR3 region has the DNA TGCAGCGTTGAATCTTCTAAGGGCAATGAGCAGTTCTTC.